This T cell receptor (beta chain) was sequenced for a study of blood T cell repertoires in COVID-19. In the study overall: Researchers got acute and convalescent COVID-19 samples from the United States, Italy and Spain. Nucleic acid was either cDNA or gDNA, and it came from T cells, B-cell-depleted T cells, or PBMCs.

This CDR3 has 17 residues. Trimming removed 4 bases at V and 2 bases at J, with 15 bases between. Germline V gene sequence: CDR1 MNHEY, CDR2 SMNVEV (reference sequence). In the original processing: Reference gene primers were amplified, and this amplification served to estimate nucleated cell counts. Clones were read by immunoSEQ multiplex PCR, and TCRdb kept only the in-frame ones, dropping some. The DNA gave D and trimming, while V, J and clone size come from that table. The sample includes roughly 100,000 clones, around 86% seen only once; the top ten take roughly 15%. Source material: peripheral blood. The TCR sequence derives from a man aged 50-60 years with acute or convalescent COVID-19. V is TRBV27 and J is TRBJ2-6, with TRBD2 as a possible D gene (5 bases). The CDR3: CASSWRFAGAGANVLTF. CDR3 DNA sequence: TGTGCCAGCAGTTGGCGTTTCGCGGGCGCTGGGGCCAACGTCCTGACTTTC.